This T cell receptor beta chain was sequenced for a study of T cell responses to AZD1222 COVID-19 vaccine. The data were produced by immunoSEQ multiplex PCR, yet TCRdb's version contains in-frame clones alone and is incomplete. The repertoire holds 200,000 to 250,000 clones, with around 94% as singletons. This clone has only one observation. Its target is unknown. Whole-study findings and limits: Following two doses of AZD1222, Spike-specific TCR breadth and depth rose. Repertoire sampling occurred only after the peak T cell response. White British people made up most donors, females outnumbered males, and clonal diversity was possibly underestimated.

The V gene end was trimmed by 2 bases and the J gene end by 5 bases; junction bases not matched to a gene: 4. The germline V gene encodes CDR1 LGHDT and CDR2 YNNKEL (reference sequence). The CDR3 covers 15 residues. The V gene is TRBV3-1 (or the pseudogene TRBV3-2), the J gene TRBJ2-2; 8 nucleotides match TRBD1. Sequencing used peripheral blood, obtained 28 days after the second dose of the MenACWY control vaccine. This sequence originates from an adult who received the MenACWY meningococcal vaccine as a control. CDR3 residues: CASSQLQGVTGELFF. CDR3 sequence (DNA): TGTGCCAGCAGCCAACTACAGGGGGTGACCGGGGAGCTGTTTTTT.